This T cell receptor (beta chain) was identified in a study of T cells after yellow fever vaccination. General study findings and limits: Reappearing after the booster were most of the clones from primary vaccination (around 96% CD4, approximately 86% CD8).

TCRdb redid the calling of the 5' RACE reads with MiXCR, one entry per CDR3 protein. The repertoire holds roughly 500,000 distinct CDR3 sequences, with 19% as singletons. The CDR3 length is 14 residues. In germline, CDR1 is MNHEY, CDR2 SVGEGT. Germline trimming cut 7 bases from V and 9 bases from J; bases unmatched to any gene: 12. With regard to this clonotype: Its target is not known.

This chain uses TRBV6-2 or TRBV6-3 with TRBJ2-3, with 8 bases lining up with TRBD2. The TCR was taken from a young man who received the YFV17D yellow fever vaccine. The sequencing used PBMCs, collected 15 days after the yellow fever booster vaccination. The CDR3 spells CASTPSRPGGTQYF. The CDR3 DNA reads as TGTGCCAGCACCCCATCAAGGCCGGGGGGGACGCAGTATTTT.